The source of this T cell receptor beta chain is a study of blood T cell repertoires in COVID-19. Per the germline V gene, CDR1 is LNHDA and CDR2 is SQIVND (reference sequence). V dropped 3 bases and J dropped 3 bases, with 12 bases sitting between them. The CDR3 is 14 amino acids. Assay used: immunoSEQ multiplex PCR; TCRdb lists only in-frame clones, some missing. The sample has about 320,000 clones; around 90% are singletons. The origin of this receptor is a woman aged 18-35 years who had recovered from COVID-19. The sample comprised PBMCs or T cells enriched from blood (not recorded which). This chain uses TRBV19 with TRBJ2-7; TRBD2 might be the D (5 bases). CDR3 region: CASSIDLARYEQYF. The CDR3, as DNA: TGTGCCAGTAGTATTGACCTAGCTCGCTACGAGCAGTACTTC.